The clone carrying this T cell receptor (beta chain) was seen ten or more times. The sample is drawn from a study of neurological immune-mediated disorders. MiXCR was run by TCRdb on the 5' RACE reads, yielding one entry per CDR3 protein. The sample has more than 100,000 distinct CDR3 sequences; 11% are singletons. Stated time point: longitudinal time-point 3. CDR1 and CDR2 (germline): DFQATT, SNEGSKA (reference sequence). The V and J ends lost 2 bases and 2 bases respectively, with 10 bases between them. The CDR3 has 13 residues. Sequenced: PBMCs. The TCR comes from a female donor with HTLV-1-associated myelopathy (HAM/TSP). The V call is TRBV20-1, the J call TRBJ2-7; D possibly corresponds to TRBD1 (6 bases). CDR3 sequence reads: CSARPRDTYEQYF. The CDR3 DNA sequence: TGCAGTGCTAGACCAAGGGACACCTACGAGCAGTACTTC.